The 28 T cell receptor beta chains in this list originate from one sample, sequenced in a study of vaccination and CD4 T cells after COVID-19. The antigens of these receptors remain unknown. At the Johns Hopkins FTIC core, DNA taken from cultured CD4+ T cells was sequenced by way of the Oncomine TCR Beta short-read assay. TCRdb ran MiXCR on the PCR reads and lists one entry per CDR3 protein. This repertoire shows around 20,000 distinct CDR3 sequences, over 25% found once; its top ten account for more than 13%. Indicated treatment: approximately 9-day PBMC culture with coronavirus spike peptide pools or control peptides (ViraFEST assay). The sequencing sample was made of cultured CD4+ T cells from blood. The receptors were sampled from a human donor with COVID-19.

This clonotype was recorded only once. The DNA for the CDR3 is TGTGCCAGCAGTAAAACAGGGGGCAACCAAGAGACCCAGTACTTC. This encodes CASSKTGGNQETQYF. This chain uses TRBV2 with TRBJ2-5; 9 bases line up with TRBD1. CDR1 and CDR2 from the germline V gene are SNHLY and FYNNEI. Trimming cost V 5 bases and J 0 bases; bases outside gene matches: 4. The CDR3 extends over 15 amino acids.

This sequence joins TRBV5-1 and TRBJ2-5; D gene unclear. Germline CDR1 is SGHRS and CDR2 is YFSETQ. With 7 bases removed from V and 5 bases from J, the gap between germline ends came to 18 bases. CDR3 length: 14 amino acids. CDR3 DNA: TGCGCCAGCGGATCGGAGAATTCAGAGGAGACCCAGTACTTC. Translated, it gives CASGSENSEETQYF. The variable domain in full, completed from reference TRBV5-1 and TRBJ2-5, reads KAGVTQTPRYLIKTRGQQVTLSCSPISGHRSVSWYQQTPGQGLQFLFEYFSETQRNKGNFPGRFSGRQFSNSRSEMNVSTLELGDSALYLCASGSENSEETQYFGPGTRLLVL.

The J gene is TRBJ1-5, the V gene TRBV23-1; D perhaps matches TRBD1 (6 bases). TRBV23-1 has ORF status, its function being uncertain. The CDR3 is 16 residues long. V shed 2 bases and J shed 3 bases, with 14 bases lying between them. In DNA form, the CDR3 reads TGCGCCAGCAGTCAACGGGGGCATGGGGTCAATCAGCCCCAGCATTTT. As protein: CASSQRGHGVNQPQHF.

In DNA form, the CDR3 reads TGTGCCAGCACCAGAAGAGGGTCTAGCACAGATACGCAGTATTTT. Protein: CASTRRGSSTDTQYF. The V and J genes are TRBV12-3 or TRBV12-4 and TRBJ2-3; D perhaps matches TRBD2 (5 bases). V lost 7 bases to trimming and J lost 0 bases, with 14 bases between them. This CDR3 contains 15 residues.

Only a few counts were recorded for this clonotype. The V gene is TRBV2, the J gene TRBJ2-5; weak D call: TRBD2 (5 bases). CDR1 SNHLY and CDR2 FYNNEI come from the germline V gene. The length of the CDR3 is 13 residues. Trimming took 7 bases from V and 2 from J, leaving 11 bases between them. CDR3 in amino acids: CASMRELQETQYF. CDR3 nucleotide sequence: TGTGCCAGCATGAGGGAACTACAAGAGACCCAGTACTTC.

The chain links TRBV6-1 to TRBJ2-4; D tentatively reads TRBD1 or TRBD2 (5 bases each). Trimming removed 8 bases at V and 9 bases at J, with 11 bases between. The CDR3 has 11 amino acids. Germline V lookup: CDR1 MNHNS, CDR2 SASEGT. In DNA, the CDR3 is TGTGCCAGCGGCCCTGGGGGCATTCAGTACTTC. Protein sequence: CASGPGGIQYF.

A remark on this clonotype: At one end, the junction sequence differs from germline, possibly due to a read error. The rearrangement links TRBV10-2 to TRBJ1-5, with unresolved D. CDR3 length: 19 amino acids. CDR1 and CDR2 (germline): WSHSY, SAAADI. Here the CDR3 reads CASSESSPGPRTGNQSQHF. CDR3 nucleotides: TGCGCCAGCAGTGAGTCGAGCCCAGGACCCAGAACCGGCAATCAGTCCCAGCATTTT.

This clonotype was seen only a few times. V gene TRBV7-2 combines with J gene TRBJ1-1; possibly TRBD1 for D (5 bases). Germline CDR1 and CDR2: SGHTA and FQGNSA. The length of the CDR3 is 14 residues. V gave up 4 bases and J gave up 2 bases, with 11 bases separating them. In DNA, the CDR3 is TGTGCCAGCAGCTCACTCAGGGTTAACACTGAAGCTTTCTTT. Amino acids: CASSSLRVNTEAFF.

This clonotype was observed a handful of times. CDR3 residues: CASSHRGGNEKLFF. Written as DNA, the CDR3 is TGTGCCAGCAGCCACAGGGGGGGTAATGAAAAACTGTTTTTT. V gene TRBV28 combines with J gene TRBJ1-4; 8 bases fit TRBD1. V lost 6 bases, J lost 4 bases, and 4 bases stayed unmatched. The germline V gene has CDR1 MDHEN and CDR2 SYDVKM. CDR3 length: 14 residues.

The table lists this clonotype with a few counts. V gene TRBV20-1 combines with J gene TRBJ1-1; a possible D gene is TRBD1 (6 bases). V was shortened by 4 bases and J by 5 bases, with 17 bases between the two germline ends. Germline V gives CDR1 DFQATT, CDR2 SNEGSKA (reference sequence). CDR3 size: 14 residues. The CDR3 loop reads CSAINQGPRTEAFF. As DNA, the CDR3 is TGCAGTGCTATCAATCAGGGGCCGAGGACTGAAGCTTTCTTT.

This clonotype showed up just a few times. The chain joins TRBV18 to TRBJ1-1, with 12 bases lining up with TRBD1. J gave up 1 base and V 3 bases, and 6 bases lay outside the gene matches. The germline V gene has CDR1 KGHSH and CDR2 LQKENI. This CDR3 spans 17 amino acids. The CDR3 region is CASSPRDRGRGNTEAFF. CDR3 nucleotide sequence: TGTGCCAGCTCACCTCGGGACAGGGGGCGTGGGAACACTGAAGCTTTCTTT. Full variable domain (rest looked up from reference TRBV18 and TRBJ1-1): NAGVMQNPRHLVRRRGQEARLRCSPMKGHSHVYWYRQLPEEGLKFMVYLQKENIIDESGMPKERFSAEFPKEGPSILRIQQVVRGDSAAYFCASSPRDRGRGNTEAFFGQGTRLTVV.

This clonotype came up a few times. For the CDR3, the DNA is TGTGCCAGCAGCTCCGCCCCCTACTCTGGAAACACCATATATTTT. It translates to CASSSAPYSGNTIYF. The chain carries TRBV7-2 and TRBJ1-3, with D unresolved. V was clipped by 4 bases and J by 0 bases, with 10 bases between them. Germline V lookup: CDR1 SGHTA, CDR2 FQGNSA. This CDR3 has 15 residues.

The chain uses TRBV10-3 and TRBJ1-6; D is undetermined. V was cut by 5 bases and J by 7 bases, with 30 bases left in between. Germline-derived CDR1 and CDR2 are ENHRY and SYGVKD. The CDR3 runs to 20 residues. CDR3 DNA: TGTGCCATCAGTACTGCTCGTGACCCAAACCTCGCCGAGGAGAATTCACCCCTCCACTTT. This gives the protein CAISTARDPNLAEENSPLHF.

Concerning this clonotype itself: Compared with germline, one end of the junction differs, possibly owing to a read error. The chain links TRBV19 to TRBJ1-1; the D is unclear. This CDR3 comprises 14 residues. Germline CDR1 LNHDA, CDR2 SQIVND (reference sequence). CDR3 DNA sequence: TGTGCCAGTACCCGGGGTGGATCAGGCACTGATGCTTTCTTT. Translating it yields CASTRGGSGTDAFF.

The genes are TRBV6-5 and TRBJ2-6; possibly TRBD1 for D (6 bases). The CDR3 is made up of 17 amino acids. V dropped 2 bases and J dropped 3 bases, with 14 bases sitting between them. Germline-derived CDR1 and CDR2 are MNHEY and SVGAGI. CDR3 DNA: TGTGCCAGCAGTTACGTTCCAGGGGCAGATGGGGCCAACGTCCTGACTTTC. Translated: CASSYVPGADGANVLTF.

This clonotype was seen only a few times. This chain uses TRBV28 with TRBJ1-1; D is possibly TRBD1 (5 bases). The CDR3 covers 16 residues. The germline V gene encodes CDR1 MDHEN and CDR2 SYDVKM. V was clipped by 3 bases and J by 1 base, with 15 bases between them. The DNA of the CDR3 is TGTGCCAGCAGTTTTTACGAGGGACGAGGGAACACTGAAGCTTTCTTT. Encoded protein: CASSFYEGRGNTEAFF.

A remark on this clonotype: The germline gene is not matched at one end of the junction; a read error may be the cause. The chain is built from TRBV7-7 and TRBJ1-6; D is undetermined. There are 14 residues in the CDR3. CDR1 and CDR2 (germline): SSHAT, FNYEAQ (reference sequence). CDR3 in DNA: TGTGCTAGCAGCTCAGGACGGTATAATTCACCCCTCCACTTT. It is translated as CASSSGRYNSPLHF.

This clonotype was observed a handful of times. The V call is TRBV12-3 or TRBV12-4, the J call TRBJ2-7; D not resolved. With 2 bases removed from V and 3 bases from J, the gap between germline ends came to 14 bases. There are 15 residues in the CDR3. CDR3 in amino acids: CASSLSSTAYYEQYF. The CDR3 nucleotides are TGTGCCAGCAGTTTATCTTCCACAGCTTACTACGAGCAGTACTTC.

The V gene is TRBV5-6, the J gene TRBJ1-2, with D hard to call. The CDR3 runs to 14 residues. CDR1 and CDR2 (germline): SGHDT, YYEEEE. The ends were cut back, 1 base at V and 8 bases at J, with 15 bases in the middle. The DNA of the CDR3 is TGTGCCAGCAGCTTGTTCCCATTCTCCCAGGGCTACACCTTC. It is translated as CASSLFPFSQGYTF.

The chain joins TRBV20-1 to TRBJ1-1; D possibly corresponds to TRBD1 (5 bases). Per germline, CDR1 DFQATT and CDR2 SNEGSKA (reference sequence). CDR3 length equals 13 residues. CDR3: CSPHAYVGAEAFF. DNA of the CDR3: TGCAGCCCCCACGCATATGTAGGGGCTGAAGCTTTCTTT.

The V gene is TRBV25-1, the J gene TRBJ2-3; 7 bases match TRBD1. Trimming removed 8 bases from V and 1 base from J; junction bases left unmatched: 6. Germline CDR1 is MGHDK and CDR2 is SYGVNS. There are 14 residues in the CDR3. Here the CDR3 DNA reads TGTGCCAGCGGGGACAGATCAGGCACAGATACGCAGTATTTT. This sequence encodes CASGDRSGTDTQYF.

The chain carries TRBV20-1 and TRBJ2-5; TRBD1 might be the D (5 bases). CDR3 length equals 16 residues. Germline CDR1 DFQATT, CDR2 SNEGSKA (reference sequence). V dropped 0 bases and J dropped 5 bases, with 19 bases sitting between them. CDR3 amino acids: CSAREHLLTGYETQYF. The CDR3 DNA reads as TGCAGTGCTAGAGAGCACTTATTAACAGGTTACGAGACCCAGTACTTC.

This clonotype is a singleton in its sample. This chain connects TRBV21-1 to TRBJ2-7; the listed D gene, TRBD1, was not tested against the DNA. TRBV21-1 is noted as a pseudogene. The CDR3 is 19 residues long. Here the CDR3 DNA reads TGTGCCAGCAGCAAAGCTCAGGACAGGGCCTACAATGGCTCCTACGAGCAGTACTTC. Its protein is CASSKAQDRAYNGSYEQYF.

This chain links TRBV1 with TRBJ1-6. TRBV1 is a pseudogene. This CDR3 comprises 15 residues. This chain's CDR3 is CTSSQVKKEASPLHF. CDR3 sequence (DNA): TGCACCAGCAGCCAAGTAAAGAAGGAGGCTTCACCCCTCCACTTT.

This clonotype was seen only a few times. The V call is TRBV10-1, the J call TRBJ1-5, with D unclear. V lost 0 bases and J lost 3, with 12 bases in between. Looked up from germline, CDR1 is WNHNN and CDR2 is SYGVQD (reference sequence). This CDR3 region has 16 residues. The CDR3 sequence is CASSESGELDNQPQHF. CDR3 bases: TGCGCCAGCAGTGAGTCGGGAGAATTAGACAATCAGCCCCAGCATTTT.

The J gene is TRBJ2-1, the V gene TRBV12-3 or TRBV12-4; D perhaps matches TRBD2 (6 bases). The V end was cut by 4 bases, the J end by 10 bases, with 17 bases between. The CDR3 spans 14 residues. Here the CDR3 DNA reads TGTGCCAGCAGTTGGGGCGGGGTAATGAACGAGCAGTTCTTC. This translates into CASSWGGVMNEQFF.

The V gene is TRBV6-1, the J gene TRBJ2-7; 8 bases fit TRBD1. CDR3 size: 13 residues. Germline V gives CDR1 MNHNS, CDR2 SASEGT. Trimming removed 8 bases from V and 6 bases from J; junction bases left unmatched: 9. CDR3 protein: CASSRTGILEQYF. The CDR3 DNA reads as TGTGCCAGCTCTCGGACAGGGATTCTCGAGCAGTACTTC.

The gene calls are TRBV20-1 and TRBJ1-1; possible D gene TRBD1, 6 bases. The V and J ends lost 6 bases and 1 base respectively, with 9 bases between them. Germline loops: CDR1 DFQATT, CDR2 SNEGSKA (reference sequence). The CDR3 contains 12 residues. The CDR3 DNA follows: TGCAGTGCGATACAGGGGAACACTGAAGCTTTCTTT. Translated, it gives CSAIQGNTEAFF.